This T cell receptor (beta chain) was sequenced in a study of response to subunit inactivated influenza vaccine. TCRdb fed the RT-PCR reads into MiXCR, producing one record per CDR3 protein. The table includes 400,000 to 650,000 distinct CDR3 sequences, roughly 7.6% detected once. There are 14 residues in the CDR3. The germline V gene has CDR1 DFQATT and CDR2 SNEGSKA (reference sequence). Trimming cost V 5 bases and J 7 bases, with 20 bases left between them. Comment on this clonotype: Its antigen is not known.

General observations from the study: Only a handful of new T cells, the authors suggested, are recruited with each seasonal influenza vaccination.

The rearrangement joins TRBV20-1 to TRBJ1-2; unclear D gene. Here the sequenced sample was PBMCs from blood, taken less than 25 months after vaccination. This receptor was obtained from a man aged 50 to 75 who received an inactivated influenza vaccine. As DNA, the CDR3 is TGCAGTGCTGTGGACCAGGCAGTCTACGGTGGCTACACCTTC. The encoded protein is CSAVDQAVYGGYTF.